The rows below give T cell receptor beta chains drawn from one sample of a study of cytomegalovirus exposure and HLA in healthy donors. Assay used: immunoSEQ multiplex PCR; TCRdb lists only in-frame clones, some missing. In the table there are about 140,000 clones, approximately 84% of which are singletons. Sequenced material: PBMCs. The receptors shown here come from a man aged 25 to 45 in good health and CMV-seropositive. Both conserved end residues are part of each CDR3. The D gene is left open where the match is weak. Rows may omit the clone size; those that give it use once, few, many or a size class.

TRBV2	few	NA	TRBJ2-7	TGTGCCAGCAGCGGAGAAGTCTACGAGCAGTACTTC	CASSGEVYEQYF
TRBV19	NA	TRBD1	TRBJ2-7	TGTGCCAGTATCACGGAGCCGGGACAGCCGTCCTACGAGCAGTACTTC	CASITEPGQPSYEQYF
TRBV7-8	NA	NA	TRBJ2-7	TGTGCCAGCAGCTTAGAGGCGACGGAGCCCTACGAGCAGTACTTC	CASSLEATEPYEQYF
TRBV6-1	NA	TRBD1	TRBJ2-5	TGTGCCAGCAGTGAGGGCCCCGGGACAGAAGAGACCCAGTACTTC	CASSEGPGTEETQYF
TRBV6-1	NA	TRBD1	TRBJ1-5	TGTGCCAGCAGTGAAGTGCCAGGGGGCCCTCAGCCCCAGCATTTT	CASSEVPGGPQPQHF
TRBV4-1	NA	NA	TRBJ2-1	TGCGCCAGCAGCCAAGACCACCAGATGTCTGAGCAGTTCTTC	CASSQDHQMSEQFF
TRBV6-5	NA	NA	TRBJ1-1	TGTGCCAGCAGCCCTAGTTCCGGGAGCACTGAAGCTTTCTTT	CASSPSSGSTEAFF
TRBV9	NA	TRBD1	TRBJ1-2	TGTGCCAGCAGCGGGGGGACAGGGGGCTTCTATGGCTACACCTTC	CASSGGTGGFYGYTF
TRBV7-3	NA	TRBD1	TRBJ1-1	TGTGCCAGCAGCCCAACCGGGACAGTGAACACTGAAGCTTTCTTT	CASSPTGTVNTEAFF
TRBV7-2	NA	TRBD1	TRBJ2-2	TGTGCCAGCAGCTTGGGACAGGGGACCGGGGAGCTGTTTTTT	CASSLGQGTGELFF
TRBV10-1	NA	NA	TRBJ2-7	TGCGCCAGCAGTGTTGCGGGCTCCTACGAGCAGTACTTC	CASSVAGSYEQYF
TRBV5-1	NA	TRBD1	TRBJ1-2	TGCGCCAGCACCGTGGACAGGAGCAACTATGGCTACACCTTC	CASTVDRSNYGYTF
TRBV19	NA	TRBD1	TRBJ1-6	TGTGCCAGCGAAAGGGACAGTGGATCACCCCTCCACTTT	CASERDSGSPLHF
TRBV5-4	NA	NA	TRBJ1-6	TGTGCCAGCAGCTTGGAGCGGGACTATAATTCACCCCTCCACTTT	CASSLERDYNSPLHF
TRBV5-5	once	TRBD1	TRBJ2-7	TGTGCCAGCAGCATTACAGGGGGATATAATTACGAGCAGTACTTC	CASSITGGYNYEQYF
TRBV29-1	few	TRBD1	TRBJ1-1	TGCAGCGTTAACCGGGACAGGAACACTGAAGCTTTCTTT	CSVNRDRNTEAFF
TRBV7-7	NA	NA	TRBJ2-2	TGTGCCAGCAGCTGGACAGCGAACACCGGGGAGCTGTTTTTT	CASSWTANTGELFF
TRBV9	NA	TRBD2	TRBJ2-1	TGTGCCAGCAGCGTAGCAGCGGTACAGCGGGGGGTCAATGAGCAGTTCTTC	CASSVAAVQRGVNEQFF
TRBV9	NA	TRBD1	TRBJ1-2	TGTGCCAGCAGCCCCCAGGGGGCGACTAACTATGGCTACACCTTC	CASSPQGATNYGYTF
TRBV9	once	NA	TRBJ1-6	TGTGCCAGCAGTGGGCGTCCTGGGGCCAATTCACCCCTCCACTTT	CASSGRPGANSPLHF
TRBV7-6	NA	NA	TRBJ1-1	TGTGCCAGCAGCTTAGCCTCCGGGGACACTGAAGCTTTCTTT	CASSLASGDTEAFF
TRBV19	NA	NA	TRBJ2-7	TGTGCCAGTAGTCTCAGGGTGGATGCCTACGAGCAGTACTTC	CASSLRVDAYEQYF
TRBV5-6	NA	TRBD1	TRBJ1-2	TGTGCCAGCAGCGACTCAGGGGGCTATGGCTACACCTTC	CASSDSGGYGYTF
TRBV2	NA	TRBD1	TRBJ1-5	TGTGCCAGCAGTGACCTGGGACAGGGTCGCAATCAGCCCCAGCATTTT	CASSDLGQGRNQPQHF
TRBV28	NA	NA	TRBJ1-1	TGTGCCAGCATATCGAGGAGTGAAGCTTTCTTT	CASISRSEAFF
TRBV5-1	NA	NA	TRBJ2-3	TGCGCCAGCAGCCAAACACCAGGGTTAGATACGCAGTATTTT	CASSQTPGLDTQYF
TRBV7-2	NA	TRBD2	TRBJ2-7	TGTGCCAGCCGGCAGGGAGCGGGAATTTCCTACGAGCAGTACTTC	CASRQGAGISYEQYF
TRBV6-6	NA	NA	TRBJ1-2	TGTGCCAGCAGGCAAAGCACACAGGGAAACTATGGCTACACCTTC	CASRQSTQGNYGYTF
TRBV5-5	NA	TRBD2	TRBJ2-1	TGTGCCAGCAGCCCATGGTCGACTAGCGGGGCCTACAATGAGCAGTTCTTC	CASSPWSTSGAYNEQFF
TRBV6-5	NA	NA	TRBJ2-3	TGTGCCAGCAGGGAGGGACTCCTAACGCAGTATTTT	CASREGLLTQYF
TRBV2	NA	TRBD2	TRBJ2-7	TGTGCCAGCAGCCGCTCGGGACTAGCGGGGTCCTACGAGCAGTACTTC	CASSRSGLAGSYEQYF
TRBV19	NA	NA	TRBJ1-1	TGTGCCAGTAGTATAGGTATGCGGATGAACACTGAAGCTTTCTTT	CASSIGMRMNTEAFF
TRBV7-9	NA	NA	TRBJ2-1	TGTGCCAGCAGCTTATTTGAGGGAGATGAGCAGTTCTTC	CASSLFEGDEQFF
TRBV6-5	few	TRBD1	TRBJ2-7	TGTGCCAGCAGCACTACGGGCAGGGGGTCCTACGAGCAGTACTTC	CASSTTGRGSYEQYF
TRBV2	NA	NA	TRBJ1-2	TGTGCCAGCAGTGAAGGGCAGGGCCTCTATGGCTACACCTTC	CASSEGQGLYGYTF
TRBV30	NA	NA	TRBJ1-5	TGTGCCTGGAGCCGACAGGACGTTAGCAATCAGCCCCAGCATTTT	CAWSRQDVSNQPQHF
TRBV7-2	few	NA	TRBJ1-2	TGTGCCAGCAGCTTTGACAGTAACTATGGCTACACCTTC	CASSFDSNYGYTF
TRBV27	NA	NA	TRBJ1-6	TGTGCCAGCAGTACCTCGCAGGTCATCTCACCCCTCCACTTT	CASSTSQVISPLHF
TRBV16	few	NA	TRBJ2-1	TGTGCCAGCAGCCCCTTCGCAGGGTCCCCCCCGTTCTTC	CASSPFAGSPPFF
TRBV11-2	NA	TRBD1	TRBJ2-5	TGTGCCAGCAGTCGCGACAGGGAAGAGACCCAGTACTTC	CASSRDREETQYF
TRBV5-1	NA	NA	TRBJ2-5	TGCGCCAGCAGCTTGGTAGCTGGTAAAGAAGAGACCCAGTACTTC	CASSLVAGKEETQYF